These 22 T cell receptor beta chains share one sample of origin, sequenced in a study of T cell responses to AZD1222 COVID-19 vaccine. Sequencing used immunoSEQ multiplex PCR; TCRdb keeps in-frame clones, though not all of them. In the table there are about 130,000 clones, around 89% of which are singletons. Sequencing was performed on peripheral blood, taken on day 0 of AZD1222 vaccination. These receptors were taken from an adult in good health.

The chain carries TRBV19 and TRBJ1-4; no clear D gene. This CDR3 contains 13 residues. The V end lost 5 bases, the J end lost 4 bases, and 8 bases lay between the germline ends. Per germline, CDR1 LNHDA and CDR2 SQIVND (reference sequence). The CDR3 protein is CASSPQNNEKLFF. The CDR3 DNA sequence: TGTGCCAGTAGTCCCCAGAATAATGAAAAACTGTTTTTT.

This rearrangement joins TRBV10-3 to TRBJ1-4, with unresolved D. Germline V CDR1 and CDR2: ENHRY, SYGVKD. V gave up 3 bases and J gave up 4 bases, with 6 bases separating them. This CDR3 spans 13 amino acids. The CDR3 loop is CAISEGSNEKLFF. Written as DNA, the CDR3 is TGTGCCATCAGTGAAGGAAGTAATGAAAAACTGTTTTTT.

The chain couples TRBV6-6 to TRBJ2-2, with a tentative D call TRBD2 (5 bases). The CDR3 extends over 17 amino acids. Germline CDR1 and CDR2: MNHNY and SVGAGI (reference sequence). With 5 bases removed from V and 0 bases from J, the gap between germline ends came to 16 bases. CDR3 sequence: CASSLEQGSANTGELFF. The DNA for the CDR3 is TGTGCCAGCAGTCTAGAGCAAGGGAGTGCGAACACCGGGGAGCTGTTTTTT.

This chain connects TRBV10-3 to TRBJ2-2, with 10 nucleotides matching TRBD2. CDR3 length equals 18 residues. CDR1 is ENHRY, CDR2 SYGVKD, per germline. V shed 3 bases and J 0 bases; nucleotides not matched to a gene: 7. As DNA, the CDR3 is TGTGCCATCAGTGAAGGTAGGCTAGCGGGAGCGAACACCGGGGAGCTGTTTTTT. The encoded protein is CAISEGRLAGANTGELFF.

The chain employs TRBV24-1 and TRBJ2-3; D remains unclear. The CDR3 contains 13 residues. V dropped 3 bases and J dropped 3 bases, with 6 bases sitting between them. CDR1 is KGHDR and CDR2 is SFDVKD in the germline V gene. The CDR3 bases are TGTGCCACCAGTGATACCGCGACAGATACGCAGTATTTT. This gives the protein CATSDTATDTQYF.

The count of this clone is one. This chain uses TRBV30 with TRBJ2-7, with 9 positions matching TRBD1. V dropped 4 bases and J dropped 5; count of bases not matched to a gene: 6. The CDR3 consists of 13 residues. Looked up from germline, CDR1 is GTSNPN and CDR2 is SVGIG (reference sequence). The CDR3: CAWMRDRDHEQYF. The CDR3 DNA reads TGTGCCTGGATGAGGGACAGGGACCACGAGCAGTACTTC.

This chain uses TRBV5-1 with TRBJ1-2; 8 nucleotides line up with TRBD1. This CDR3 has 15 amino acids. V lost 3 bases, J lost 7 bases, and 11 bases stayed unmatched. The germline V gene has CDR1 SGHRS and CDR2 YFSETQ. The CDR3 spells CASSWSGQGFSGYTF. Here the CDR3 DNA reads TGCGCCAGCAGCTGGTCCGGACAGGGATTCTCTGGCTACACCTTC.

The genes are TRBV19 and TRBJ2-5; D is undetermined. Trimming removed 1 base from V and 5 bases from J, with 14 bases in between. There are 15 residues in the CDR3. The germline CDR1 and CDR2 sequences are LNHDA and SQIVND (reference sequence). In DNA, the CDR3 is TGTGCCAGTAGTATAGGTAGCCCCCGATGGGAGACCCAGTACTTC. Protein sequence: CASSIGSPRWETQYF.

The chain has TRBV19 and TRBJ1-1; D possibly corresponds to TRBD1 (5 bases). This CDR3 has 13 amino acids. With 8 bases removed from V and 5 bases from J, the gap between germline ends came to 15 bases. The germline gives CDR1 LNHDA, CDR2 SQIVND (reference sequence). CDR3 sequence reads: CASQRSWGTEAFF. In DNA, the CDR3 is TGTGCCAGTCAGCGCTCCTGGGGGACTGAAGCTTTCTTT. The complete variable domain, with remaining parts taken from reference TRBV19 and TRBJ1-1, reads DGGITQSPKYLFRKEGQNVTLSCEQNLNHDAMYWYRQDPGQGLRLIYYSQIVNDFQKGDIAEGYSVSREKKESFPLTVTSAQKNPTAFYLCASQRSWGTEAFFGQGTRLTVV.

The chain joins TRBV7-2 to TRBJ2-3; TRBD1 might be the D (7 bases). The ends were cut back, 8 bases at V and 0 bases at J, with 12 bases in the middle. Germline V gene lookup returns CDR1 SGHTA and CDR2 FQGNSA. The CDR3 is made up of 14 amino acids. The CDR3 DNA is TGTGCCAGCGGCTCAGGGGGGAGCACAGATACGCAGTATTTT. Encoded protein: CASGSGGSTDTQYF. The variable domain in full, completed from reference TRBV7-2 and TRBJ2-3, reads GAGVSQSPSNKVTEKGKDVELRCDPISGHTALYWYRQSLGQGLEFLIYFQGNSAPDKSGLPSDRFSAERTGGSVSTLTIQRTQQEDSAVYLCASGSGGSTDTQYFGPGTRLTVL.

This chain uses TRBV2 with TRBJ2-5; D is possibly TRBD2 (7 bases). The germline V gene has CDR1 SNHLY and CDR2 FYNNEI. The CDR3 runs 15 residues. V shed 10 bases and J shed 5 bases, with 23 bases lying between them. CDR3 residues: CATKRGGGTIETQYF. The CDR3 nucleotides are TGTGCCACCAAGAGGGGGGGCGGAACAATTGAGACCCAGTACTTC.

V is TRBV30 and J is TRBJ1-2; D remains ambiguous. This CDR3 is built from 14 residues. CDR1 and CDR2 from the germline V gene are GTSNPN and SVGIG (reference sequence). Between the trimmed V and J ends, which lost 5 bases and 1 base, there was a span of 14 bases. As DNA, the CDR3 is TGTGCCTGGGTCTCTACTACTTTTAACTATGGCTACACCTTC. Protein sequence: CAWVSTTFNYGYTF.

The chain couples TRBV29-1 to TRBJ2-7; D gene uncertain. Trimming shortened V by 1 base and J by 7 bases, and 14 bases separated the two germline ends. From germline, CDR1 is SQVTM and CDR2 ANQGSEA. This CDR3 has 13 residues. CDR3 nucleotide sequence: TGCAGCGTTGAAGGCAAGGGATCGTGGGAGCAGTACTTC. It encodes CSVEGKGSWEQYF.

This chain joins TRBV4-3 and TRBJ2-1, with 7 nucleotides matching TRBD2. Unmatched junction bases numbered 11, after V lost 4 bases and J lost 5 bases. The CDR3 covers 16 residues. Per germline, CDR1 LGHNA and CDR2 YSLEER. CDR3 amino acids: CASSRQQVGGDNEQFF. In nucleotides, the CDR3 is TGCGCCAGCAGCCGACAACAGGTGGGGGGGGACAATGAGCAGTTCTTC.

V gene TRBV5-1 combines with J gene TRBJ2-2; D is unclear. CDR1 and CDR2 (germline): SGHRS, YFSETQ. V was shortened by 0 bases and J by 4 bases, with 10 bases between the two germline ends. The CDR3 consists of 15 residues. CDR3 sequence: CASSLGSGGTGELFF. As DNA, the CDR3 is TGCGCCAGCAGCTTGGGTAGTGGTGGCACCGGGGAGCTGTTTTTT. The complete variable domain, with remaining parts taken from reference TRBV5-1 and TRBJ2-2, reads KAGVTQTPRYLIKTRGQQVTLSCSPISGHRSVSWYQQTPGQGLQFLFEYFSETQRNKGNFPGRFSGRQFSNSRSEMNVSTLELGDSALYLCASSLGSGGTGELFFGEGSRLTVL.

V gene TRBV7-3 combines with J gene TRBJ1-5; TRBD1 might be the D (5 bases). The germline V gene encodes CDR1 SGHTA and CDR2 FQGTGA. Trimming pared 2 bases from V and 0 bases from J, leaving 14 bases between. The CDR3 is made up of 17 amino acids. In DNA form, the CDR3 reads TGTGCCAGCAGCTTAGGCCCAGGGAGTCATAGCAATCAGCCCCAGCATTTT. It encodes CASSLGPGSHSNQPQHF.

The V gene is TRBV7-9, the J gene TRBJ2-1, with 7 bases matching TRBD1. CDR3 length: 14 residues. CDR1 is SEHNR, CDR2 FQNEAQ, per germline (reference sequence). V lost 5 bases and J lost 5; bases outside the gene matches: 6. CDR3 sequence reads: CASSHGQAHNEQFF. The DNA for the CDR3 is TGTGCCAGCAGCCATGGACAGGCCCACAATGAGCAGTTCTTC.

The gene calls are TRBV16 and TRBJ1-1; no reliable D call. V lost 0 bases, J lost 4 bases, and 6 bases lay in between. The CDR3 is 13 residues long. The germline V gene encodes CDR1 KGHSY and CDR2 FQNENV. CDR3 coding DNA: TGTGCCAGCAGCCAATCGGTGTCCACTGAAGCTTTCTTT. Its protein product is CASSQSVSTEAFF.

The chain recombines TRBV5-1 with TRBJ2-7, with 7 bases aligning to TRBD1. The V gene end was trimmed by 0 bases and the J gene end by 6 bases; junction bases not matched to a gene: 6. Germline assignment: CDR1 SGHRS and CDR2 YFSETQ. The CDR3 spans 14 residues. CDR3 sequence: CASSLGATGAEQYF. The CDR3 nucleotides read TGCGCCAGCAGCTTGGGGGCCACAGGGGCCGAGCAGTACTTC.

This clone has just a few counts. The chain's CDR3 is CASSLEGGRNTEAFF. The CDR3 coding sequence is TGTGCCAGCAGCCTCGAGGGGGGGAGGAACACTGAAGCTTTCTTT. The rearrangement joins TRBV9 to TRBJ1-1; TRBD1 is a possible D gene (6 bases). Between the trimmed V and J ends, which lost 4 bases and 1 base, there was a span of 14 bases. Germline lookup yields CDR1 SGDLS and CDR2 YYNGEE. The CDR3 runs 15 residues. Full variable domain (remainder filled in from reference TRBV9 and TRBJ1-1): DSGVTQTPKHLITATGQRVTLRCSPRSGDLSVYWYQQSLDQGLQFLIQYYNGEERAKGNILERFSAQQFPDLHSELNLSSLELGDSALYFCASSLEGGRNTEAFFGQGTRLTVV.

The chain couples TRBV6-6 to TRBJ2-7; TRBD2 agrees at 8 bases. Losses at the gene ends were 7 bases for V and 6 bases for J; bases not matched to a gene: 14. CDR1 and CDR2 from the germline V gene are MNHNY and SVGAGI (reference sequence). The CDR3 totals 15 residues. In nucleotides, the CDR3 is TGTGCCAGCACAGGTCGAGAGGGACTAGGCGCCGAGCAGTACTTC. This gives the protein CASTGREGLGAEQYF.

On this clone itself: Other DNA sequences of this sample code for an identical CDR3. The rearrangement uses TRBV27 and TRBJ1-5, with D tentatively TRBD1 (5 bases). The CDR3 loop spans 14 amino acids. Germline V lookup: CDR1 MNHEY, CDR2 SMNVEV (reference sequence). The V and J ends lost 2 bases and 2 bases respectively, with 7 bases between them. The CDR3 is CASSLQGGNQPQHF. CDR3 sequence (DNA): TGTGCCAGCAGTTTACAAGGGGGCAATCAGCCCCAGCATTTT.